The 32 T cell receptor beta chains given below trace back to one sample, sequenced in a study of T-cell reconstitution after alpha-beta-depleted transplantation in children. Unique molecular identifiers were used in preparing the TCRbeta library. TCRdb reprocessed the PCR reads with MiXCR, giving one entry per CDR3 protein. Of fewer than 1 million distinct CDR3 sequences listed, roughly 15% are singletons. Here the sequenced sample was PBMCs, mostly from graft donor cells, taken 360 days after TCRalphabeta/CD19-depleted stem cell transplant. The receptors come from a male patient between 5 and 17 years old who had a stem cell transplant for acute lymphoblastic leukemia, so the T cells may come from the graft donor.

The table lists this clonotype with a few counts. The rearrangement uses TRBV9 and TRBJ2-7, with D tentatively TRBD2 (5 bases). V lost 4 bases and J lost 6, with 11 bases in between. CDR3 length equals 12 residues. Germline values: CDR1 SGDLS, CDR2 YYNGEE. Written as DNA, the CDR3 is TGTGCCAGCAGCATAGAGGCGGGCGAGCAGTACTTC. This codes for CASSIEAGEQYF.

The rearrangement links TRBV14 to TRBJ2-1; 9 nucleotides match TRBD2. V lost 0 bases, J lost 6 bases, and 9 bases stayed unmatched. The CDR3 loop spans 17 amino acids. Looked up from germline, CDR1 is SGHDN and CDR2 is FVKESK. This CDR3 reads CASSQDPGLADLNEQFF. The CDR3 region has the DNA TGTGCCAGCAGCCAAGATCCGGGACTAGCTGACCTCAATGAGCAGTTCTTC.

The CDR3 reads CSARVTSGSGNEQFF. CDR3 sequence (DNA): TGCAGTGCTAGAGTGACTAGCGGGTCAGGTAATGAGCAGTTCTTC. V usage is TRBV20-1 and J usage is TRBJ2-1, with TRBD2 identical over 10 bases. CDR1 and CDR2 from the germline V gene are DFQATT and SNEGSKA (reference sequence). The CDR3 covers 15 residues. V lost 1 base, J lost 7 bases, and 7 bases stayed unmatched.

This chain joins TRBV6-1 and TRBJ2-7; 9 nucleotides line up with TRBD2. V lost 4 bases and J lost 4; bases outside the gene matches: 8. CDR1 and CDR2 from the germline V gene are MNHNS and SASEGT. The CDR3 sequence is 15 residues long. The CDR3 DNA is TGTGCCAGCAGTGGGGCGGGTAGCGGGAGTTACGAGCAGTACTTC. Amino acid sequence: CASSGAGSGSYEQYF.

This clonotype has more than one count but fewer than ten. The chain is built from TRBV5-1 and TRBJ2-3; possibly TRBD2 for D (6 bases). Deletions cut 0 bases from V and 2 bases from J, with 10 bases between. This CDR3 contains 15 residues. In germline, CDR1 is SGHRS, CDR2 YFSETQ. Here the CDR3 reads CASSLEGLPTDTQYF. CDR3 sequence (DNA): TGCGCCAGCAGCTTGGAGGGACTTCCCACAGATACGCAGTATTTT. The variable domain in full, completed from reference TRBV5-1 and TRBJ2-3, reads KAGVTQTPRYLIKTRGQQVTLSCSPISGHRSVSWYQQTPGQGLQFLFEYFSETQRNKGNFPGRFSGRQFSNSRSEMNVSTLELGDSALYLCASSLEGLPTDTQYFGPGTRLTVL.

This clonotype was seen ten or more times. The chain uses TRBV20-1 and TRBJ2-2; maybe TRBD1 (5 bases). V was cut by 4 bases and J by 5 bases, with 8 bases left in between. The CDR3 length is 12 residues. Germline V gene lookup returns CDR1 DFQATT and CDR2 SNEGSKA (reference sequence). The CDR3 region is CSAIRETGELFF. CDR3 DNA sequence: TGCAGTGCTATCAGGGAAACCGGGGAGCTGTTTTTT.

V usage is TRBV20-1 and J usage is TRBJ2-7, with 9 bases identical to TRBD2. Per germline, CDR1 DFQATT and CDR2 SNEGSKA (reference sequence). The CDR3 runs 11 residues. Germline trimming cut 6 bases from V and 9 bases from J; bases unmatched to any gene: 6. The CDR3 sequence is CSAIVGLAQYF. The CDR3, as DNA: TGCAGTGCGATCGTGGGACTAGCGCAGTACTTC.

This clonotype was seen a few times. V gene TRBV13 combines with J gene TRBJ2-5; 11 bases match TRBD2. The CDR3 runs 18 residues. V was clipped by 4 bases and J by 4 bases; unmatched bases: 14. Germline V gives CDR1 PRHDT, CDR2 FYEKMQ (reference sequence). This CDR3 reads CASSSLHRLAGSLETQYF. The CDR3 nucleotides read TGTGCCAGCAGCTCGCTCCACCGACTAGCGGGATCGCTAGAGACCCAGTACTTC.

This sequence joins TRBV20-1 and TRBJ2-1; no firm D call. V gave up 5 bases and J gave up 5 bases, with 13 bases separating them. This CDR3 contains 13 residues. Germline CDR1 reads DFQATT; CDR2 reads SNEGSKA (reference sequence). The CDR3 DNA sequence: TGCAGTGCTCCTCCGGCTCCTCACAATGAGCAGTTCTTC. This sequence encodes CSAPPAPHNEQFF.

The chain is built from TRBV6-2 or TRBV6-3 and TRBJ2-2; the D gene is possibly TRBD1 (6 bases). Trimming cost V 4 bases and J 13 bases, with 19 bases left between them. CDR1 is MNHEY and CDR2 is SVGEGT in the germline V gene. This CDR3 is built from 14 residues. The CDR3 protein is CASSSRGPQRGLFF. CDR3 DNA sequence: TGTGCCAGCAGTTCCAGGGGACCCCAGAGGGGGCTGTTTTTT.

The CDR3 loop reads CSADLAGIFVYAQYF. The DNA for the CDR3 is TGCAGTGCTGATCTAGCGGGTATTTTTGTCTATGCGCAGTATTTT. The J gene is TRBJ2-3, the V gene TRBV20-1; 8 positions agree with TRBD2. CDR3 length: 15 amino acids. V lost 5 bases and J lost 10; bases outside the gene matches: 17. Germline V lookup: CDR1 DFQATT, CDR2 SNEGSKA (reference sequence).

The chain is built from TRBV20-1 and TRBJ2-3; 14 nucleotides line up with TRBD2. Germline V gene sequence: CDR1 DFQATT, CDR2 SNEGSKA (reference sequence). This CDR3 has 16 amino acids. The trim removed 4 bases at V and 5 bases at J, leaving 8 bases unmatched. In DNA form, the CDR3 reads TGCAGTGCTACCCGACTAGCGGGAGGGCCGATAGATACGCAGTATTTT. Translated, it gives CSATRLAGGPIDTQYF.

CDR3 coding DNA: TGTGCCAGCAGCTTCTTCGGGGGTTCGGAAAAAGAGACCCAGTACTTC. It yields the protein CASSFFGGSEKETQYF. The chain is built from TRBV7-2 and TRBJ2-5; TRBD2 is a possible D gene (6 bases). V was cut by 3 bases and J by 3 bases, with 17 bases left in between. The V gene's germline CDR1 is SGHTA and CDR2 FQGNSA. CDR3 length equals 16 residues.

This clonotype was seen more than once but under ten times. Written as DNA, the CDR3 is TGTGCCAGCAGTCGACAGGGTGGGGTGCGTGGCTACACCTTC. Translated, it gives CASSRQGGVRGYTF. This sequence joins TRBV6-1 and TRBJ1-2; 7 bases align to TRBD1. V was pared by 5 bases and J by 7 bases, with 10 bases of the junction left unmatched. Germline lookup yields CDR1 MNHNS and CDR2 SASEGT. This CDR3 is 14 amino acids long.

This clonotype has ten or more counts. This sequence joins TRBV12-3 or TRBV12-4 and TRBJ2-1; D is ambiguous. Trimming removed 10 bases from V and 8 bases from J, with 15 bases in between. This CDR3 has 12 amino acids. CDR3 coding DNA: TGTGCCACCCCCGATCCCCTGGATGAGCAGTTCTTC. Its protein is CATPDPLDEQFF.

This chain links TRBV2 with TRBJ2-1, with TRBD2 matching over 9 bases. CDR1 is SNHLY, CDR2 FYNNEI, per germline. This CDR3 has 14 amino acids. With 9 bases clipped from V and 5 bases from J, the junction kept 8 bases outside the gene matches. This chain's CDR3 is CASFSGGRNNEQFF. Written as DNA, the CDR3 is TGTGCCAGTTTTAGCGGGGGAAGAAACAATGAGCAGTTCTTC.

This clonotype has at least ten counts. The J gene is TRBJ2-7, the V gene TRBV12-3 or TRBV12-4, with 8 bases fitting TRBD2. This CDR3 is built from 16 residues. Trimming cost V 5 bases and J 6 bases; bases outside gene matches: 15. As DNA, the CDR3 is TGTGCCAGCAGTCCCCCCGGGAGGGTGCAACGATTCGAGCAGTACTTC. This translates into CASSPPGRVQRFEQYF.

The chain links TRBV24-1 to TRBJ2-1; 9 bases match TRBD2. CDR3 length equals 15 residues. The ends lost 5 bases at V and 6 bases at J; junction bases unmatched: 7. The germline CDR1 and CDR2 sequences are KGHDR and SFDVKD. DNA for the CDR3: TGTGCCACCAGTGCTCGGGGCGGGGGGGGCAATGAGCAGTTCTTC. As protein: CATSARGGGGNEQFF.

The CDR3 DNA reads TGTGCCAGCAGCCCTCCCAATTGGGCAGATACGCAGTATTTT. As protein: CASSPPNWADTQYF. This chain links TRBV3-1 with TRBJ2-3; no firm D call. CDR3 length equals 14 residues. The germline V gene has CDR1 LGHDT and CDR2 YNNKEL (reference sequence). V lost 4 bases and J lost 4, with 12 bases in between.

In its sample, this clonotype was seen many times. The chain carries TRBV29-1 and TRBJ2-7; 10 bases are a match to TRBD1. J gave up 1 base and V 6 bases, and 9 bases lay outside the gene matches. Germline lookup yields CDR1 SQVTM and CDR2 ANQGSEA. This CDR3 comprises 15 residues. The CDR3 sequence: CSVDDRGLGSYEQYF. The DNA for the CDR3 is TGCAGCGTGGATGACAGGGGGCTGGGGTCCTACGAGCAGTACTTC.

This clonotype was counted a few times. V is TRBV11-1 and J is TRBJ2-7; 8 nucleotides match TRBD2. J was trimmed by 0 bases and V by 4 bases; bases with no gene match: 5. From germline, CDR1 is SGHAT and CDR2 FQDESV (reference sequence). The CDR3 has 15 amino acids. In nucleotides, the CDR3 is TGTGCCAGCAGCTCGGCCGGGACTAGCTCCTACGAGCAGTACTTC. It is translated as CASSSAGTSSYEQYF.

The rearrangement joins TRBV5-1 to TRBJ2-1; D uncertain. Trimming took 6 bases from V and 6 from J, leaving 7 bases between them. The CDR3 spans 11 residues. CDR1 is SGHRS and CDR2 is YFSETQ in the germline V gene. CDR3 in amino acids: CASTPGNEQFF. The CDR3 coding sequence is TGCGCCAGCACCCCTGGCAATGAGCAGTTCTTC.

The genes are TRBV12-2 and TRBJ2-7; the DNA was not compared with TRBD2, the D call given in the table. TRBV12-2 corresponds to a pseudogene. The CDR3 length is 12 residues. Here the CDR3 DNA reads TGTGCAAGTCGCTCGTGGGACTCACTGGGGTACTTC. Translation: CASRSWDSLGYF.

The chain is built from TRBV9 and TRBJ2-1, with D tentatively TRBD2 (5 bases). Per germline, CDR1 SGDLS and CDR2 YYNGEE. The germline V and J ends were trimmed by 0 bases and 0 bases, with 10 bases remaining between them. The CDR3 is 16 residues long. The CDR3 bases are TGTGCCAGCAGCGTAGAGCCGGGAAGCTCCTACAATGAGCAGTTCTTC. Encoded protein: CASSVEPGSSYNEQFF. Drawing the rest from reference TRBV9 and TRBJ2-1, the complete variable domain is DSGVTQTPKHLITATGQRVTLRCSPRSGDLSVYWYQQSLDQGLQFLIQYYNGEERAKGNILERFSAQQFPDLHSELNLSSLELGDSALYFCASSVEPGSSYNEQFFGPGTRLTVL.

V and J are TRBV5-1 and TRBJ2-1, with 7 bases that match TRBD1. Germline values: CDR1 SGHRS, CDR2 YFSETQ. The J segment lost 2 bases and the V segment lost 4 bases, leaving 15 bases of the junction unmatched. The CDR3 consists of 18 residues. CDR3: CASSGTNLRDSPYNEQFF. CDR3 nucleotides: TGCGCCAGCAGCGGGACGAACCTCCGGGACAGTCCCTACAATGAGCAGTTCTTC.

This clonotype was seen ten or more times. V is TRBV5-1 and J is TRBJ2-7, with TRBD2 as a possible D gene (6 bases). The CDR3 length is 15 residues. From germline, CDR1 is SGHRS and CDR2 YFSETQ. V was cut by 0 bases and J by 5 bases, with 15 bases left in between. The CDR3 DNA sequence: TGCGCCAGCAGCTTGGTTACTAGCCTCAAGGACGAGCAGTACTTC. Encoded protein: CASSLVTSLKDEQYF.

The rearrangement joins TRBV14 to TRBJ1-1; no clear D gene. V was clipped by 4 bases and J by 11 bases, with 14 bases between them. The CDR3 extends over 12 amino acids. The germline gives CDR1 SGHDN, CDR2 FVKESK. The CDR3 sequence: CASSRPFGNAFF. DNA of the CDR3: TGTGCCAGCAGCCGCCCTTTCGGTAACGCTTTCTTT.

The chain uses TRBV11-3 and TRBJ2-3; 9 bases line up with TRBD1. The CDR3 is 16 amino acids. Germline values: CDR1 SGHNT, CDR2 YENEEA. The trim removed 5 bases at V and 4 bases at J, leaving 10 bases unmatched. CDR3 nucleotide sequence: TGTGCCAGCAGCCAGTCAACAGGGGGCTTAGCAGATACGCAGTATTTT. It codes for CASSQSTGGLADTQYF.

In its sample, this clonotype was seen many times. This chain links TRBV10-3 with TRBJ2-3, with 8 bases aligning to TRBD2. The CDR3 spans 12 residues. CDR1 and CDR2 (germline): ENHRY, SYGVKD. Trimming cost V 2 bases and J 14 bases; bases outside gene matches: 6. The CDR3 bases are TGTGCCATCAGTGAGATCCAGCGGGAGCTGTATTTT. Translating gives CAISEIQRELYF.

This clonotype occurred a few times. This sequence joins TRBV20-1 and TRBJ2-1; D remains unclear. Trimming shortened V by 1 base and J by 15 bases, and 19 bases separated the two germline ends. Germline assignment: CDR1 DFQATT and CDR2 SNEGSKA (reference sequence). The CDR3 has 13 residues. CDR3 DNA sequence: TGCAGTGCTAGAGCCGACACACTGCCGAACCGGTTCTTC. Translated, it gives CSARADTLPNRFF.

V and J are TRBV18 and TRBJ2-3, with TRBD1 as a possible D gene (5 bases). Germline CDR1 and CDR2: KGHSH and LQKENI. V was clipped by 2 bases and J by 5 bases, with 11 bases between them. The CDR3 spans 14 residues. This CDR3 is CASSPSWGEDTQYF. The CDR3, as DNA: TGTGCCAGCTCACCATCATGGGGCGAAGATACGCAGTATTTT.

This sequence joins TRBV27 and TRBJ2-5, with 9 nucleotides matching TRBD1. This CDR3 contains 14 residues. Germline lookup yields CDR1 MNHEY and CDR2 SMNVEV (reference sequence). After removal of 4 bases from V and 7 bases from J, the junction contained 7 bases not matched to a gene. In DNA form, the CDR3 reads TGTGCCAGCAGTTCAGGGACAGGGATGGGGACCCAGTACTTC. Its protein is CASSSGTGMGTQYF.